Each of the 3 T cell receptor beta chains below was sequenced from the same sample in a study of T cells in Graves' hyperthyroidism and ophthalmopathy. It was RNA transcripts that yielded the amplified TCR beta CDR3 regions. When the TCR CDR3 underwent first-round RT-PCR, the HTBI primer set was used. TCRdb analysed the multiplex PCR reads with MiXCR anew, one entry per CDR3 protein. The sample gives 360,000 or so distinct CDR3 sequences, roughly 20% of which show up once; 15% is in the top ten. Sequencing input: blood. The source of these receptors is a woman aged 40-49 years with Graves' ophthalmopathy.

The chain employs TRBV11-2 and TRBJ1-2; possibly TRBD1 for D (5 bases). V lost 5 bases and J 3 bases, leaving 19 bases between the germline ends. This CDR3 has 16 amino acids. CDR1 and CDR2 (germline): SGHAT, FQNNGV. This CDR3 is CASSLNPRVADYGYTF. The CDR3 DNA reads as TGTGCCAGCAGCCTCAACCCCAGGGTCGCGGACTATGGCTACACCTTC.

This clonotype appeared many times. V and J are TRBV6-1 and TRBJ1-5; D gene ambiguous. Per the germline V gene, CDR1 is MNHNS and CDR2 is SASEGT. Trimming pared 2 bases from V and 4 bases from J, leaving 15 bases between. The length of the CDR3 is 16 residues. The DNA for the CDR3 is TGTGCCAGCAGTGAACGTTACCGTACCATAAATCAGCCCCAGCATTTT. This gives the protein CASSERYRTINQPQHF.

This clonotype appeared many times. The CDR3 here is CASSFKGTEAFF. DNA for the CDR3: TGTGCCAGCAGCTTTAAAGGCACTGAAGCTTTCTTT. The chain uses TRBV11-2 and TRBJ1-1, with unresolved D. Germline V gives CDR1 SGHAT, CDR2 FQNNGV. V was cut by 3 bases and J by 4 bases, with 6 bases left in between. This CDR3 contains 12 residues.